The source of this TCR beta chain is a study of T-cell reconstitution after alpha-beta-depleted transplantation in children (dated by TCRdb to the mid-2010s). About the investigation overall: T-cell immune reconstitution after TCRalphabeta/CD19-depleted allogeneic hematopoietic cell transplantation in children was quantitatively tracked in the study by means of TCR repertoire profiling. Study-level results and caveats: The apparently early alphabetaT-cell count recovery about two months after transplant was reportedly dependent on only several hundred rapidly expanded clones derived from non-depleted graft cells. The frequencies of hyperexpanded clones fell over the following months, and after one year, T-cell counts and TCRbeta diversity were mostly attributed to newly produced T cells. In some patients, the high TCRbeta diversity seen at day 60 was put down to recipient T cells and intrathymic progenitors that had survived conditioning.

The treatment or condition label of this sample denotes: allogeneic hematopoietic cell transplantation with graft depleted of TCRalphabeta T cells and CD19 B cells. Transplant recipients were children who received TCRalphabeta/CD19-depleted allogeneic hematopoietic cell grafts. Libraries were made using PCR. The sequencing machine was an Illumina HiSeq 2500. TCR library preparation used molecular barcoding, with unique molecular identifiers applied to normalize quantification of the TCRbeta repertoire. TCRdb reworked the public reads: Q25 trimming with fastp, MiXCR clone assembly, productive beta chains retained. Records with the same CDR3 protein are collapsed into one entry carrying the most frequent genes and DNA. Here the sample has approximately 350,000 distinct CDR3 sequences; around 15% occur a single time. About 41% of the sample belongs to the ten largest clones. Trimming costs V 5 bases and J 7 bases, and their ends lie 6 bases apart. CDR1 and CDR2 are read off the germline V gene as MDHEN and SYDVKM. Inclusive of the bounding cysteine and phenylalanine, the CDR3 is 11 residues long. The read is trimmed to its CDR3 DNA, 33 bases read in frame from base 1.

With respect to this clonotype: The antigen it recognizes is unknown. The sample holds no much larger clone one base away, and base qualities are not on file.

The clonotype was recovered from a male patient aged 2 to 9 who had a stem cell transplant for acute lymphoblastic leukemia, so the T cells may come from the graft donor. This receptor chain uses TRBV28 and TRBJ2-1, with the D gene call left open. This material consisted of PBMCs, mostly from graft donor cells, taken 360 days after TCRalphabeta/CD19-depleted stem cell transplant. The nucleotide sequence is TGTGCCAGCAGTAGCCGAAATGAGCAGTTCTTC. Its amino acids are CASSSRNEQFF. Reference TRBV28 and TRBJ2-1 genes cover what lies past the CDR3, so the full variable domain is DVKVTQSSRYLVKRTGEKVFLECVQDMDHENMFWYRQDPGLGLRLIYFSYDVKMKEKGDIPEGYSVSREKKERFSLILESASTNQTSMYLCASSSRNEQFFGPGTRLTVL.